The next 5 T cell receptor beta chains were all read from a single sample in a study of shared clonotypes between healthy human individuals. TCRdb's copy holds only in-frame clones and misses some; the assay was immunoSEQ multiplex PCR. The sample has some 1.4 million clones; approximately 96% are singletons. Sequencing was done on a sample of naive CD4+ T cells sorted from blood. As for subset: CD45RA+ positively selected. The receptors here all came from a man aged 25 to 45 in good health.

The V gene is TRBV6-5, the J gene TRBJ1-5; D possibly corresponds to TRBD1 (6 bases). V dropped 6 bases and J dropped 5 bases, with 17 bases sitting between them. This CDR3 comprises 15 residues. Germline V gene sequence: CDR1 MNHEY, CDR2 SVGAGI. The CDR3 coding sequence is TGTGCCAGCAGAGCGACAGGTCCCGCGGATCAGCCCCAGCATTTT. The encoded protein is CASRATGPADQPQHF.

The chain recombines TRBV15 with TRBJ2-2; D remains unclear. The CDR3 covers 14 residues. Trimming took 8 bases from V and 6 from J, leaving 16 bases between them. Germline lookup yields CDR1 LNHNV and CDR2 YYDKDF (reference sequence). CDR3: CATPSIQDAGELFF. Written as DNA, the CDR3 is TGTGCCACCCCCAGCATTCAGGATGCCGGGGAGCTGTTTTTT.

This clone was found once. J is TRBJ2-7 and V is TRBV5-1, with 8 bases aligning to TRBD2. Germline CDR1 reads SGHRS; CDR2 reads YFSETQ. This CDR3 is 12 amino acids long. The J segment lost 6 bases and the V segment lost 8 bases, leaving 7 bases of the junction unmatched. The CDR3 nucleotides are TGCGCCAGTACTAGCGGAAGGGGCGAGCAGTACTTC. This gives the protein CASTSGRGEQYF.

The genes are TRBV10-3 and TRBJ1-5; D possibly corresponds to TRBD1 (5 bases). The CDR3 extends over 15 amino acids. V was pared by 3 bases and J by 1 base, with 10 bases between. Germline-derived CDR1 and CDR2 are ENHRY and SYGVKD. CDR3 in DNA: TGTGCCATCAGTGATGCGGGGGAGAGCAATCAGCCCCAGCATTTT. Its protein is CAISDAGESNQPQHF.

This clone was recorded a few times. The rearrangement links TRBV28 to TRBJ1-2; the D gene is possibly TRBD1 (5 bases). Trimming took 10 bases from V and 5 from J, leaving 17 bases between them. The CDR3 covers 13 residues. CDR1 is MDHEN, CDR2 SYDVKM, per germline. CDR3: CATTGTLGYGYTF. CDR3 DNA: TGTGCCACAACCGGGACCCTCGGGTATGGCTACACCTTC.